These 16 T cell receptor beta chains share one sample of origin, sequenced in a study of blood T cell repertoires in COVID-19 (dated by TCRdb to 2018 to 2021). Preparation of the library involved the immunoSEQ multiplex PCR assay. TCRdb retrieved this table from immuneACCESS and kept in-frame rearrangements only. Not all clones are present; in checked studies, unresolved V genes account for under half, and no reason is known for the remainder. For this sample the table gives about 300,000 clones, of which around 83% were detected only once. The ten biggest clones cover about 1.2% of the sample. What was sequenced was peripheral blood. The receptors stem from a woman between 50 and 59 years old with acute or convalescent COVID-19.

This chain connects TRBV6-1 to TRBJ2-3; perhaps TRBD1 as D (5 bases). Trimming stripped 1 base from V and 3 bases from J, with 11 bases between. This CDR3 has 15 residues. Germline CDR1 and CDR2: MNHNS and SASEGT. This CDR3 is CASSEVRQITDTQYF. The CDR3 DNA reads TGTGCCAGCAGTGAAGTTCGACAGATTACAGATACGCAGTATTTT.

The chain carries TRBV3-1 (or the pseudogene TRBV3-2) and TRBJ2-1, with D maybe TRBD1 (5 bases). The V gene lost 5 bases and the J gene lost 0 bases, with 14 bases spanning the gap. This CDR3 is 16 amino acids long. Germline CDR1 reads LGHDT; CDR2 reads YNNKEL (reference sequence). The CDR3 coding sequence is TGTGCCAGCAGCTCCAACGTAGGGGTCTCCTACAATGAGCAGTTCTTC. Translation: CASSSNVGVSYNEQFF.

This clone was recorded a few times. The chain couples TRBV18 to TRBJ1-6, with a tentative D call TRBD1 (5 bases). The CDR3 consists of 15 residues. Per the germline V gene, CDR1 is KGHSH and CDR2 is LQKENI. Trimming left V 4 bases short and J 8 bases short, with 15 bases between. The CDR3 DNA sequence: TGTGCCAGCTCACGCCTTGACAGCGGGGATTCACCCCTCCACTTT. This gives the protein CASSRLDSGDSPLHF.

This chain links TRBV5-1 with TRBJ2-5, with D perhaps TRBD1 (5 bases). The CDR3 is 16 amino acids. V gave up 0 bases and J gave up 2 bases, with 14 bases separating them. Germline CDR1 is SGHRS and CDR2 is YFSETQ. In DNA, the CDR3 is TGCGCCAGCAGCTTGGACCCCAACAGGAGACAAGAGACCCAGTACTTC. Protein sequence: CASSLDPNRRQETQYF.

V is TRBV2 and J is TRBJ1-1; possibly TRBD1 for D (6 bases). From germline, CDR1 is SNHLY and CDR2 FYNNEI. The CDR3 length is 17 residues. The V and J ends lost 2 bases and 1 base respectively, with 17 bases between them. In DNA form, the CDR3 reads TGTGCCAGCAGTGAATATTTGCCCGGACAGCCGAACACTGAAGCTTTCTTT. This sequence encodes CASSEYLPGQPNTEAFF.

This chain uses TRBV7-2 with TRBJ2-3, with D tentatively TRBD1 (6 bases). This CDR3 comprises 15 residues. Deletions cut 2 bases from V and 4 bases from J, with 13 bases between. CDR1 is SGHTA, CDR2 FQGNSA, per germline. The CDR3 protein is CASSLQQGSPDTQYF. CDR3 bases: TGTGCCAGCAGCTTACAACAGGGTAGCCCAGATACGCAGTATTTT.

V is TRBV6-5 and J is TRBJ2-1; D gene ambiguous. With 0 bases removed from V and 8 bases from J, the gap between germline ends came to 11 bases. Per the germline V gene, CDR1 is MNHEY and CDR2 is SVGAGI. The CDR3 spans 14 residues. This CDR3 is CASSYSIGDDEQFF. The DNA of the CDR3 is TGTGCCAGCAGTTACTCGATCGGAGATGATGAGCAGTTCTTC.

The V gene is TRBV4-2, the J gene TRBJ2-7, with D tentatively TRBD2 (6 bases). Looked up from germline, CDR1 is LGHNA and CDR2 is YNFKEQ. Trimming removed 4 bases from V and 2 bases from J, with 12 bases in between. This CDR3 is built from 14 residues. DNA of the CDR3: TGTGCCAGCAGCCTCTATCCGGGGGCCTACGAGCAGTACTTC. Its translation is CASSLYPGAYEQYF.

Concerning this clone itself: A junction end diverges from the germline sequence, so it may reflect a read error. This rearrangement joins TRBV24-1 to TRBJ1-2; D might be TRBD1 (5 bases). CDR3 length equals 16 residues. Germline V gene sequence: CDR1 KGHDR, CDR2 SFDVKD. CDR3 sequence reads: CAASDPGWGVDYGYTF. The DNA for the CDR3 is TGTGCCGCCAGTGACCCCGGTTGGGGGGTGGACTATGGCTACACCTTC.

To note about this clone: The junction and the germline gene differ at one end; a read error may be behind it. Within the sample, other DNA sequences also encode this same CDR3. The chain recombines TRBV24-1 with TRBJ1-1, with 7 bases lining up with TRBD1. The CDR3 spans 13 residues. CDR1 and CDR2 (germline): KGHDR, SFDVKD. The CDR3 is CATSDYRGTEAFF. The CDR3 DNA reads TGTGCCACCAGCGATTACAGGGGCACAGAAGCTTTCTTT.

J is TRBJ1-6 and V is TRBV4-1; TRBD1 is a possible D gene (6 bases). Looked up from germline, CDR1 is MGHRA and CDR2 is YSYEKL. CDR3 length: 16 amino acids. Trimming took 4 bases from V and 6 from J, leaving 16 bases between them. CDR3 DNA: TGCGCCAGCAGCCCCCTAGAGAGGACAGTTAATTCACCCCTCCACTTT. Translating it yields CASSPLERTVNSPLHF.

The chain employs TRBV7-9 and TRBJ1-2; 7 bases match TRBD1. V was pared by 5 bases and J by 11 bases, with 8 bases of the junction left unmatched. The CDR3 runs to 12 residues. Germline CDR1 and CDR2: SEHNR and FQNEAQ (reference sequence). The CDR3 DNA reads TGTGCCAGCAGCCGGGACAGCGAGCGGTACACCTTC. Translated, it gives CASSRDSERYTF.

This clone was seen once. The rearrangement links TRBV7-9 to TRBJ2-1; D is possibly TRBD2 (5 bases). The V end was cut by 2 bases, the J end by 4 bases, with 21 bases between. The CDR3 contains 18 residues. Per germline, CDR1 SEHNR and CDR2 FQNEAQ (reference sequence). As DNA, the CDR3 is TGTGCCAGCAGCTTAAGTAGCCCGGGAATGTTCGGGTACAATGAGCAGTTCTTC. As protein: CASSLSSPGMFGYNEQFF.

The V and J genes are TRBV6-5 and TRBJ1-1; TRBD1 matches at 9 bases. This CDR3 has 13 amino acids. Germline trimming cut 6 bases from V and 5 bases from J; bases unmatched to any gene: 4. The germline CDR1 and CDR2 sequences are MNHEY and SVGAGI. In DNA form, the CDR3 reads TGTGCCAGCAGATATGGACAGGGGACTGAAGCTTTCTTT. Translated, it gives CASRYGQGTEAFF.

This rearrangement joins TRBV3-1 (or the pseudogene TRBV3-2) to TRBJ2-2; D not resolved. Germline assignment: CDR1 LGHDT and CDR2 YNNKEL (reference sequence). Trimming removed 2 bases at V and 5 bases at J, with 15 bases between. CDR3 length: 16 residues. CDR3 nucleotides: TGTGCCAGCAGCCAATCTTTCGGCAGCGCAACCGGGGAGCTGTTTTTT. Its translation is CASSQSFGSATGELFF.

This chain uses TRBV2 with TRBJ1-5; no definite D call. Trimming shortened V by 3 bases and J by 10 bases, and 16 bases separated the two germline ends. The germline V gene encodes CDR1 SNHLY and CDR2 FYNNEI. The CDR3 runs to 14 residues. CDR3 amino acids: CASSDQAGGPPQHF. Written as DNA, the CDR3 is TGTGCCAGCAGTGACCAGGCTGGTGGCCCCCCCCAGCATTTT.